The clone carrying this TCR beta chain was observed at least ten times. CDR1 and CDR2 (germline): SNHLY, FYNNEI. The CDR3 is made up of 13 amino acids. Between the trimmed V and J ends, which lost 2 bases and 6 bases, there was a span of 9 bases. The template for TCR beta VDJ and CDR3 sequence profiling was genomic DNA. MiXCR was run by TCRdb on the reads, yielding one entry per CDR3 protein. Of about 190,000 distinct CDR3 sequences in the sample, approximately 52% were seen once. The data were obtained in a study of CD8+CD57+ T cells in acquired aplastic anemia. In the study overall: Mean yield of DNA from sorted CD4+ and CD8+ cells was roughly 3.4 ug.

Sequencing was done on a sample of sorted CD4+, CD8+, or CD8+CD57+ T cells (not recorded which) from PBMCs. The sequence came from a human donor in good health, serving as a control. The V call is TRBV2, the J call TRBJ2-3; weak D call: TRBD1 (7 bases). The CDR3 DNA sequence: TGTGCCAGCAGTGAACAGGGGGGCGATACGCAGTATTTT. Translated, it gives CASSEQGGDTQYF.